This T cell receptor beta chain originates from a study of cytomegalovirus exposure and HLA in healthy donors. This CDR3 is 16 amino acids long. Germline V gives CDR1 SGHTA, CDR2 FQGNSA. The germline V and J ends were trimmed by 5 bases and 0 bases, with 15 bases remaining between them. Study conclusions and caveats: In vitro testing confirmed a few CMV-associated chains as specific for CMV antigens. Upon later analysis, TCR association rates were observed to vary by HLA locus, being highest for DRB1 and lowest for HLA-C.

Vbeta (60) and Jbeta (13) primers were used in the PCR. Using immunoSEQ multiplex PCR, the repertoire was profiled, and TCRdb retains in-frame clones only, with some absent. The data contain 240,000 or so clones, around 76% of them singletons. As to this clone: The antigen is not known.

The V call is TRBV7-2, the J call TRBJ2-3; D unclear. The receptor was isolated from a woman aged 40 to 55 in good health and CMV-seropositive. The sample comprised PBMCs. CDR3 protein: CASSPRSPTSTDTQYF. DNA of the CDR3: TGTGCCAGCAGCCCAAGATCCCCCACTAGCACAGATACGCAGTATTTT.